The following is a T cell receptor (beta chain) sequence with its context. These data belong to a study of blood T cell repertoires in COVID-19. TCRdb keeps only in-frame clones here, not all; method: immunoSEQ multiplex PCR. In the table there are 75,000 to 95,000 clones, around 82% of which are singletons. The V and J ends lost 5 bases and 1 base, in that order; junction bases with no gene match: 4. Germline V gene data show CDR1 as LGHDT and CDR2 as YNNKEL (reference sequence). The CDR3 loop spans 15 amino acids. The sequence came from a man between 60 and 75 years old with acute or convalescent COVID-19. Sequencing used peripheral blood. This chain joins TRBV3-1 (or the pseudogene TRBV3-2) and TRBJ2-5; 10 bases line up with TRBD2. The CDR3, as DNA: TGTGCCAGCAGCGACAGGACTAGCGGCCAAGAGACCCAGTACTTC. This gives the protein CASSDRTSGQETQYF.